The 11 T cell receptor beta chains below were found in one sample sequenced in a study of a mutant IDH1 vaccine in newly diagnosed glioma. Time point given: week 35, safety follow-up. In the vaccine, a single dose held 300 ug of the mutant IDH1 20-mer peptide, along with topical imiquimod. No antigen has been assigned to these receptors. Only in-frame clones appear in the TCRdb table, and some are missing; sequencing was by immunoSEQ multiplex PCR. This sample has 40,000 to 60,000 clones; 79% occur once, and the top ten carry more than 6.5%. Here the sequenced sample was PBMCs, taken from a glioma patient whose treatment included an IDH1 peptide vaccine. The receptor set was obtained from a man aged 40-55 years with glioma.

V and J are TRBV18 and TRBJ1-5; D remains unclear. CDR3 length: 13 residues. Germline V lookup: CDR1 KGHSH, CDR2 LQKENI. V was shortened by 5 bases and J by 4 bases, with 9 bases between the two germline ends. Here the CDR3 DNA reads TGTGCCAGCTCATCAGGACCTAATCAGCCCCAGCATTTT. It encodes CASSSGPNQPQHF. Complete variable domain (other parts from reference TRBV18 and TRBJ1-5): NAGVMQNPRHLVRRRGQEARLRCSPMKGHSHVYWYRQLPEEGLKFMVYLQKENIIDESGMPKERFSAEFPKEGPSILRIQQVVRGDSAAYFCASSSGPNQPQHFGDGTRLSIL.

The chain links TRBV6-5 to TRBJ2-2; TRBD2 aligns across 7 bases. The junction had 0 bases not matched to a gene; V was cut back by 2 bases and J by 0 bases. The germline gives CDR1 MNHEY, CDR2 SVGAGI. The CDR3 contains 15 residues. The CDR3 region is CASSYSGANTGELFF. CDR3 sequence (DNA): TGTGCCAGCAGTTACAGCGGGGCGAACACCGGGGAGCTGTTTTTT.

This rearrangement joins TRBV7-8 to TRBJ1-2; TRBD1 matches 9 bases. The ends lost 1 base at V and 3 bases at J; junction bases unmatched: 3. The CDR3 has 15 amino acids. Germline CDR1 is SGHVS and CDR2 is FQNEAQ. For the CDR3, the DNA is TGTGCCAGCAGCTTAGACGGACAGGGGTACTATGGCTACACCTTC. Protein sequence: CASSLDGQGYYGYTF.

The genes are TRBV7-8 and TRBJ2-1, with a weak D call TRBD2 (5 bases). V was shortened by 5 bases and J by 7 bases, with 18 bases between the two germline ends. The germline V gene encodes CDR1 SGHVS and CDR2 FQNEAQ. There are 15 residues in the CDR3. The CDR3 DNA reads TGTGCCAGCAGCCCCCAGGACGGACTTTATAATGAGCAGTTCTTC. Amino acid sequence: CASSPQDGLYNEQFF.

The chain carries TRBV10-3 and TRBJ1-4, with TRBD1 matching over 12 bases. The CDR3 length is 20 residues. Germline-derived CDR1 and CDR2 are ENHRY and SYGVKD. V lost 0 bases to trimming and J lost 2 bases; unmatched junction nucleotides: 10. This CDR3 reads CAISESPGQGAVRTNEKLFF. The CDR3 nucleotides read TGTGCCATCAGTGAGTCCCCGGGACAGGGGGCGGTGAGGACTAATGAAAAACTGTTTTTT.

This clone has a single count. CDR3 DNA: TGTGCCAGTAGTATCGGCGTCGGAGGGGGTGAGGAAGCTTTCTTT. Its protein product is CASSIGVGGGEEAFF. The chain has TRBV19 and TRBJ1-1, with D possibly being TRBD1 (6 bases). The CDR3 runs to 15 residues. Germline CDR1 LNHDA, CDR2 SQIVND (reference sequence). With 3 bases removed from V and 8 bases from J, the gap between germline ends came to 19 bases.

The chain has TRBV2 and TRBJ1-2, with 9 nucleotides matching TRBD1. Germline V lookup: CDR1 SNHLY, CDR2 FYNNEI. The J segment lost 7 bases and the V segment lost 6 bases, leaving 3 bases of the junction unmatched. The CDR3 loop spans 12 amino acids. Here the CDR3 DNA reads TGTGCCAGCAGGACAGGGGGTGGTGGCTACACCTTC. Translating gives CASRTGGGGYTF.

V and J are TRBV7-8 and TRBJ1-1; no clear D. Germline values: CDR1 SGHVS, CDR2 FQNEAQ. With 5 bases removed from V and 10 bases from J, the gap between germline ends came to 17 bases. This CDR3 contains 13 residues. CDR3 DNA: TGTGCCAGCAGCGCACAAGGACGGTCAGGAGCTTTCTTT. It codes for CASSAQGRSGAFF.

The chain carries TRBV19 and TRBJ1-2; weak D call: TRBD1 (5 bases). Germline loops: CDR1 LNHDA, CDR2 SQIVND (reference sequence). The CDR3 consists of 16 residues. Trimming stripped 8 bases from V and 1 base from J, with 20 bases between. The CDR3 region has the DNA TGTGCCAGTGGAAAGGGGTTAAGCCGTGTTAACTATGGCTACACCTTC. It yields the protein CASGKGLSRVNYGYTF.

This CDR3 is CASSQGLLNQPQHF. The CDR3 nucleotides read TGTGCCAGTAGCCAGGGGCTCCTCAATCAGCCCCAGCATTTT. V usage is TRBV19 and J usage is TRBJ1-5; tentative D call: TRBD1 (6 bases). V lost 6 bases and J 3 bases, leaving 12 bases between the germline ends. CDR3 size: 14 residues. Germline V lookup: CDR1 LNHDA, CDR2 SQIVND (reference sequence). The full variable domain, with the rest looked up from reference TRBV19 and TRBJ1-5, is DGGITQSPKYLFRKEGQNVTLSCEQNLNHDAMYWYRQDPGQGLRLIYYSQIVNDFQKGDIAEGYSVSREKKESFPLTVTSAQKNPTAFYLCASSQGLLNQPQHFGDGTRLSIL.

This clone showed up just once. The chain recombines TRBV29-1 with TRBJ1-3, with 10 positions matching TRBD1. The CDR3 extends over 15 amino acids. The germline CDR1 and CDR2 sequences are SQVTM and ANQGSEA. The V gene end was trimmed by 6 bases and the J gene end by 0 bases; junction bases not matched to a gene: 5. The DNA of the CDR3 is TGCAGCGTCAGGGGACAGGGGCTCTCTGGAAACACCATATATTTT. Its protein is CSVRGQGLSGNTIYF.